A single T cell receptor (beta chain) is shown here with its context. Many counts were recorded for this clonotype. The antigen it recognizes is unknown. It has no much larger one-base neighbor in the sample; base qualities were not kept. The sample comes from a study of CD8+CD57+ T cells in acquired aplastic anemia (dated by TCRdb to the late 2010s). In the study overall: DNA extracted from sorted CD4+ and CD8+ cells had a mean of approximately 3 ug, with a range of roughly 0.17 to 27.4 ug. A CD8+CD57+ expansion meant a frequency higher than the mean frequency seen in healthy subjects. The paper as a whole reports these results and caveats: Roughly 30 CD8+ CDR3 sequences were found to be shared between patients and controls, but these sequences appeared to be highly expressed in patients and within the immunodominant clones of the patients. No significant difference in CD8+ Simpson's diversity was found between patients and healthy controls (P=0.060).

Profiling of TCR beta VDJ combinations and CDR3 sequences used genomic DNA as the template. An Illumina HiSeq 2000 was the platform used for TCR repertoire sequencing. On the study's bioinformatics: TRBV/TRBJ rearrangement plots, CDR3 size and DJ length profiles, and Simpson's diversity index were used to assess repertoires. The immunodominant clone was defined as the most abundant DNA sequence in deep sequencing data. CDR3 amino acid sequences were screened for sharing across subjects and compared with published repertoires and the VDJdb database. In-frame beta chains were kept once TCRdb had trimmed the public reads at Q25 with fastp and called clones with MiXCR. Records with the same CDR3 protein are collapsed into one entry carrying the most frequent genes and DNA. For this entry, the V and J calls and clone size follow TCRdb and not the study's own pipeline. This sample comprises more than 150,000 distinct CDR3 sequences, nearly 50% of them detected only once. The ten largest clones take up 13% of the sample.

From the cysteine up to the phenylalanine, the CDR3 has a length of 16 residues. The kept DNA is CDR3 alone, 48 bases in frame from the first base. Relative to germline, V is 0 bases shorter and J is 6 bases shorter, with 18 bases between their ends. CDR1 and CDR2, per the germline V gene (reference sequence), are DFQATT and SNEGSKA. Patients chosen for sequencing had shown expansion of CD8+CD57+ cells by flow cytometry. All patients had severe acquired aplastic anemia diagnosed by International Study of Aplastic Anemia and Agranulocytosis and Camitta criteria. No therapy had been received by the patients at the time of blood sampling. In the study, sorted CD4+ and CD8+ blood T cells from patients with severe aplastic anemia and from healthy subjects underwent deep sequencing of TCR repertoires. In the USA, patient enrollment took place under clinicaltrials.gov protocols 00001620, 01623167, 00001397, 00071045, 00081523 and 00961064. Ficoll-Paque density gradient centrifugation was used to isolate peripheral blood mononuclear cells. Before DNA was extracted, CD4+ and CD8+ T cells were sorted using either FACS or magnetic beads.

The chain was built from TRBV20-1 and TRBJ1-5, with no D gene named confidently. The sequenced sample was sorted CD4+, CD8+, or CD8+CD57+ T cells (not recorded which) from PBMCs. This receptor was obtained from a human donor with aplastic anemia. The base sequence is TGCAGTGCTAGAGATCTCTCTGAGACATTCCTTCAGCCCCAGCATTTT. This gives the protein CSARDLSETFLQPQHF.